A selection of T cell receptor beta chains follows, all from one sample in a study of T cells expressing NK-cell markers. With the 5' RACE reads reprocessed, TCRdb shows one record per CDR3 protein and no DNA. The sample table sets out 150,000 or so distinct CDR3 sequences. The sample consisted of blood T cells: a sorted CD56 or NKG2C T cell subset, CD4+ or CD8+ T cells, or bulk PBMC T cells (not recorded which). These receptors originate from a woman between 18 and 75 years old in good health. Each CDR3 is given with its conserved first and last residue.

TRBJ2-5,TRBV12-3/TRBV12-4,CASSLGQHKAGETQYF
TRBJ2-5,TRBV5-1,CASSLSTGDQETQYF
TRBJ1-1,TRBV18,CASSSATGGDTEAFF
TRBJ1-1,TRBV5-1,CASGKGAGGPHFEAFF
TRBJ2-5,TRBV5-1,CASSRTGGEAETQYF
TRBJ2-1,TRBV5-1,CASSGGSYNEQFF
TRBJ2-3,TRBV3-1,CASSQMGASTDTQYF
TRBJ2-2,TRBV5-1,CASRGLGELFF
TRBJ2-5,TRBV10-3,CAISESQQETQYF
TRBJ2-1,TRBV3-1,CASSHAGISYNEQFF
TRBJ2-7,TRBV7-9,CASSLAVTDGDEQYF
TRBJ2-2,TRBV4-1,CASSQEENTGELFF
TRBJ2-1,TRBV6-6,CASHTPRGGRFF
TRBJ2-1,TRBV6-1,CASRPGDTDNEQFF
TRBJ1-5,TRBV5-1,CASRPGENQPQHF
TRBJ1-5,TRBV5-5,CASSQEGYQPQHF
TRBJ1-3,TRBV7-6,CASSLEGAGGFSGNTIYF
TRBJ2-1,TRBV5-5,CASSLDPGRNEQFF
TRBJ2-3,TRBV5-6,CASSLTSGGDTQYF
TRBJ1-4,TRBV5-1,CASSLNRGPLGEKLFF
TRBJ2-7,TRBV7-2,CASSWGLAGSLREQYF
TRBJ2-4,TRBV29-1,CSVWTGSPKNIQYF
TRBJ1-2,TRBV29-1,CSDGLTYGYTF
TRBJ2-2,TRBV7-3,CASSPERLFTGELFF
TRBJ1-3,TRBV2,CASERIYMDSGNTIYF
TRBJ1-1,TRBV6-1,CASAGTGTNWGTEAFF
TRBJ1-1,TRBV10-3,CAISTGTGNTEAFF
TRBJ1-1,TRBV2,CASSDEGGGTEAFF
TRBJ2-5,TRBV10-3,CAIGEGRPGQETQYF
TRBJ2-3,TRBV5-1,CASSSQGATDTQYF
TRBJ2-1,TRBV10-3,CAISQNAGTSGRNEQFF
TRBJ2-7,TRBV2,CASTVLTDEQYF
TRBJ1-5,TRBV18,CASSPSGFIEAQHF
TRBJ2-3,TRBV5-4,CASSFFTDTQYF